The 7 T cell receptor beta chains below come from one sample, sequenced in a study of brain T cells in children with intractable seizures. Produced via immunoSEQ multiplex PCR; TCRdb's table is partial and in-frame only. The table shows under 150,000 clones, with 90% to 95% occurring only once. The input for sequencing was peripheral blood, taken at surgery. These receptors all come from a boy under two years old with hemimegalencephaly and intractable seizures.

V gene TRBV28 combines with J gene TRBJ2-1, with unresolved D. The germline CDR1 and CDR2 sequences are MDHEN and SYDVKM. CDR3 length: 11 amino acids. Trimming removed 2 bases at V and 6 bases at J, with 2 bases between. CDR3 in amino acids: CASSLRNEQFF. CDR3 in DNA: TGTGCCAGCAGTTTACGCAATGAGCAGTTCTTC.

The V call is TRBV30, the J call TRBJ2-3; perhaps TRBD2 as D (6 bases). In germline, CDR1 is GTSNPN, CDR2 SVGIG (reference sequence). V lost 2 bases to trimming and J lost 1 base, with 16 bases between them. The CDR3 has 16 residues. The CDR3 region has the DNA TGTGCCTGGAGTACCCACCTAGCGCCCCGCACAGATACGCAGTATTTT. As protein: CAWSTHLAPRTDTQYF.

The V gene is TRBV7-8, the J gene TRBJ1-2, with D maybe TRBD1 (5 bases). Trimming shortened V by 5 bases and J by 3 bases, and 13 bases separated the two germline ends. Germline values: CDR1 SGHVS, CDR2 FQNEAQ. The CDR3 is 14 amino acids. CDR3 residues: CASSPGRGDYGYTF. The CDR3 region has the DNA TGTGCCAGCAGCCCCGGGCGGGGCGACTATGGCTACACCTTC.

The chain recombines TRBV12-2 with TRBJ2-7; TRBD2 is the table's D call, not checked against the DNA. TRBV12-2 is recorded as a pseudogene. The CDR3 covers 23 residues. The CDR3 region is CASRLVRPSVSGGPNNATYEQYF. The CDR3 DNA reads TGTGCAAGTCGCTTAGTCCGTCCGAGTGTTTCGGGAGGGCCGAATAACGCAACCTACGAGCAGTACTTC.

This chain joins TRBV7-8 and TRBJ2-1, with 8 bases fitting TRBD1. With V trimmed by 2 bases and J by 8 bases, 8 bases remained unmatched. Looked up from germline, CDR1 is SGHVS and CDR2 is FQNEAQ. This CDR3 contains 15 residues. CDR3 sequence reads: CASSLMQGAMDEQFF. For the CDR3, the DNA is TGTGCCAGCAGCTTAATGCAGGGGGCTATGGATGAGCAGTTCTTC.

V and J are TRBV4-1 and TRBJ1-2; TRBD1 matches at 10 bases. V trimming: 5 bases; J trimming: 4 bases; junction bases outside the gene matches: 13. Germline CDR1 MGHRA, CDR2 YSYEKL. The CDR3 length is 17 residues. CDR3 sequence (DNA): TGCGCCAGCAGCTCTCCGACAGGGGGCGGTGGCAGCTATGGCTACACCTTC. It specifies CASSSPTGGGGSYGYTF.

V gene TRBV7-6 combines with J gene TRBJ2-1; D is perhaps TRBD1 (6 bases). V was cut by 6 bases and J by 2 bases, with 17 bases left in between. This CDR3 comprises 16 residues. From germline, CDR1 is SGHVS and CDR2 FNYEAQ. Here the CDR3 DNA reads TGTGCCAGCAGTCCTACAGGGTTGGGCGCCTACAATGAGCAGTTCTTC. It yields the protein CASSPTGLGAYNEQFF.